The 23 T cell receptor beta chains below were found in one sample sequenced in a study of OX40 agonist ivuxolimab in advanced cancers. Measured with immunoSEQ multiplex PCR; TCRdb has only the in-frame clones, and not every one. The data show roughly 48,000 clones, 65% to 85% seen once. Specimen: CD4+ or CD8+ T cells sorted from blood, collected in a trial of the OX40 agonist ivuxolimab. The receptors shown here come from an adult with an advanced solid tumor such as melanoma, head and neck, liver or kidney cancer.

The count of this clone is one. The rearrangement joins TRBV7-6 to TRBJ1-2; TRBD1 aligns across 8 bases. This CDR3 contains 14 residues. The V segment lost 3 bases and the J segment 3 bases; nucleotides outside the gene matches: 3. CDR1 and CDR2 (germline): SGHVS, FNYEAQ. CDR3 loop: CASSFSQGDYGYTF. The DNA for the CDR3 is TGTGCCAGCAGCTTTTCACAGGGGGACTATGGCTACACCTTC.

The chain uses TRBV7-2 and TRBJ2-1; 9 bases map to TRBD2. CDR3 length equals 16 residues. Germline CDR1 SGHTA, CDR2 FQGNSA. Trimming removed 2 bases from V and 4 bases from J; junction bases left unmatched: 6. The CDR3 region is CASSLQVAGEYNEQFF. CDR3 nucleotide sequence: TGTGCCAGCAGCTTACAGGTAGCGGGAGAATACAATGAGCAGTTCTTC.

V is TRBV5-6 and J is TRBJ1-1; D gene unclear. The V gene's germline CDR1 is SGHDT and CDR2 YYEEEE. The V and J ends lost 1 base and 5 bases respectively, with 21 bases between them. There are 17 residues in the CDR3. CDR3 DNA sequence: TGTGCCAGCAGCTTGAGGGTGATAGGTGGAATTACGACTGAAGCTTTCTTT. Its translation is CASSLRVIGGITTEAFF.

This clone was found a few times. CDR3 amino acids: CASGGGGGNNYGYTF. The CDR3 DNA is TGTGCCAGCGGTGGTGGGGGAGGAAATAACTATGGCTACACCTTC. The chain joins TRBV7-9 to TRBJ1-2, with D perhaps matching TRBD1 (5 bases). In germline, CDR1 is SEHNR, CDR2 FQNEAQ (reference sequence). V was shortened by 8 bases and J by 1 base, with 17 bases between the two germline ends. The CDR3 is made up of 15 amino acids.

The V gene is TRBV15, the J gene TRBJ2-2, with TRBD1 matching over 7 bases. The germline gives CDR1 LNHNV, CDR2 YYDKDF (reference sequence). V dropped 3 bases and J dropped 6; count of bases not matched to a gene: 10. The CDR3 spans 16 residues. The DNA for the CDR3 is TGTGCCACCAGCAGGGCCACCGGGACAGTAGCCGGGGAGCTGTTTTTT. It codes for CATSRATGTVAGELFF.

CDR3 sequence reads: CASRLGGRVNTEAFF. The CDR3, as DNA: TGTGCCAGTAGACTAGGAGGGAGGGTGAACACTGAAGCTTTCTTT. The chain couples TRBV19 to TRBJ1-1; unclear D gene. The germline gives CDR1 LNHDA, CDR2 SQIVND (reference sequence). Trimming stripped 6 bases from V and 0 bases from J, with 14 bases between. This CDR3 has 15 residues.

This clone came up once. V gene TRBV7-6 combines with J gene TRBJ2-1, with 7 bases fitting TRBD2. The CDR3 totals 18 residues. Germline assignment: CDR1 SGHVS and CDR2 FNYEAQ. The V and J ends lost 4 bases and 5 bases, in that order; junction bases with no gene match: 17. CDR3: CASSSDGRAGYFNNEQFF. CDR3 nucleotides: TGTGCCAGCAGCTCCGATGGTCGAGCGGGGTACTTTAACAATGAGCAGTTCTTC.

The rearrangement uses TRBV21-1 and TRBJ1-2; the DNA was not used to check the table's D call, TRBD1. TRBV21-1 counts as a pseudogene. The CDR3 covers 17 residues. CDR3 nucleotide sequence: TGTGCCAGCCCCTTTAAGAGGACCCAGGGGGAAGGTACCGGCTACACCTTC. This gives the protein CASPFKRTQGEGTGYTF.

Comment on this clone: Other DNA sequences from this sample encode an identical CDR3 as well. J is TRBJ1-1 and V is TRBV6-5; no clear D. Trimming shortened V by 6 bases and J by 7 bases, and 12 bases separated the two germline ends. The CDR3 is 12 amino acids. Germline CDR1 and CDR2: MNHEY and SVGAGI. CDR3 in DNA: TGTGCCAGCAGCTCTACCCTGGGTGAAGCTTTCTTT. It translates to CASSSTLGEAFF.

This clone has just one count. The chain is built from TRBV14 and TRBJ2-1, with 11 nucleotides matching TRBD2. Germline values: CDR1 SGHDN, CDR2 FVKESK. Unmatched junction bases numbered 6, after V lost 2 bases and J lost 9 bases. The CDR3 loop spans 15 amino acids. This chain's CDR3 is CASSQLAGGRGEQFF. The CDR3 DNA is TGTGCCAGCAGCCAACTAGCGGGGGGCAGGGGTGAGCAGTTCTTC.

The rearrangement links TRBV7-2 to TRBJ2-2; D is unclear. Germline loops: CDR1 SGHTA, CDR2 FQGNSA. V shed 5 bases and J shed 4 bases, with 8 bases lying between them. The CDR3 extends over 13 amino acids. CDR3 sequence reads: CASSVRITGELFF. The CDR3 nucleotides are TGTGCCAGCAGCGTGCGGATCACCGGGGAGCTGTTTTTT.

The rearrangement uses TRBV18 and TRBJ2-7; TRBD2 might be the D (6 bases). The CDR3 is 16 residues long. Germline values: CDR1 KGHSH, CDR2 LQKENI. Trimming shortened V by 3 bases and J by 7 bases, and 22 bases separated the two germline ends. Here the CDR3 DNA reads TGTGCCAGCTCACCTCGAGGGTTCTCAAGCGCGGGGGAGCAGTACTTC. Translating gives CASSPRGFSSAGEQYF. Full variable domain (remainder filled in from reference TRBV18 and TRBJ2-7): NAGVMQNPRHLVRRRGQEARLRCSPMKGHSHVYWYRQLPEEGLKFMVYLQKENIIDESGMPKERFSAEFPKEGPSILRIQQVVRGDSAAYFCASSPRGFSSAGEQYFGPGTRLTVT.

The sample holds one count of this clone. The chain is built from TRBV28 and TRBJ2-5; D is tentatively TRBD1 or TRBD2 (5 bases each). Germline CDR1 MDHEN, CDR2 SYDVKM. V lost 8 bases and J lost 3, with 19 bases in between. The CDR3 extends over 15 amino acids. CDR3 sequence reads: CASAHRFGGEETQYF. The CDR3 DNA is TGTGCCAGCGCCCATCGGTTTGGGGGAGAAGAGACCCAGTACTTC.

The V call is TRBV7-2, the J call TRBJ2-7, with 8 bases fitting TRBD2. CDR3 length equals 15 residues. V lost 3 bases to trimming and J lost 0 bases; unmatched junction nucleotides: 4. The germline CDR1 and CDR2 sequences are SGHTA and FQGNSA. CDR3 in amino acids: CASSFNGRASYEQYF. CDR3 sequence (DNA): TGTGCCAGCAGCTTCAACGGGAGGGCCTCCTACGAGCAGTACTTC.

The genes are TRBV25-1 and TRBJ2-3; D gene uncertain. The CDR3 covers 13 residues. Looked up from germline, CDR1 is MGHDK and CDR2 is SYGVNS. The V end was cut by 2 bases, the J end by 2 bases, with 5 bases between. The CDR3 is CASSEQLTDTQYF. The CDR3 DNA reads as TGTGCCAGCAGTGAACAGCTCACAGATACGCAGTATTTT.

In nucleotides, the CDR3 is TGTGCCAGCAGTCTGCGGTTGGGAGAGACCCAGTACTTC. This encodes CASSLRLGETQYF. V usage is TRBV28 and J usage is TRBJ2-5; D call uncertain. Germline CDR1 MDHEN, CDR2 SYDVKM. V lost 5 bases to trimming and J lost 4 bases, with 11 bases between them. This CDR3 spans 13 amino acids.

The rearrangement uses TRBV7-2 and TRBJ2-1; 8 bases agree with TRBD2. CDR3 size: 13 residues. Unmatched junction bases numbered 5, after V lost 6 bases and J lost 7 bases. CDR1 is SGHTA, CDR2 FQGNSA, per germline. This chain's CDR3 is CASSPPGGNEQFF. The CDR3 nucleotides read TGTGCCAGCAGTCCCCCGGGGGGGAATGAGCAGTTCTTC.

The rearrangement links TRBV9 to TRBJ2-5; perhaps TRBD2 as D (5 bases). V lost 3 bases and J lost 4, with 25 bases in between. The CDR3 length is 18 residues. Germline values: CDR1 SGDLS, CDR2 YYNGEE. The CDR3 protein is CASSAPNPLVSAPETQYF. CDR3 coding DNA: TGTGCCAGCAGCGCGCCCAACCCACTAGTCAGTGCTCCAGAGACCCAGTACTTC.

The chain carries TRBV27 and TRBJ2-7; TRBD1 might be the D (6 bases). Trimming left V 6 bases short and J 0 bases short, with 12 bases between. Germline lookup yields CDR1 MNHEY and CDR2 SMNVEV (reference sequence). The CDR3 is 14 residues long. The CDR3, as DNA: TGTGCCAGCAGCCAAAACAGGGACTCCTACGAGCAGTACTTC. Amino acids: CASSQNRDSYEQYF.

This rearrangement joins TRBV29-1 to TRBJ2-7; 7 nucleotides align to TRBD1. CDR3 length equals 14 residues. The ends lost 1 base at V and 0 bases at J; junction bases unmatched: 3. In germline, CDR1 is SQVTM, CDR2 ANQGSEA. CDR3 coding DNA: TGCAGCGTTGAAGGCCGGGACAGCTCCTACGAGCAGTACTTC. This translates into CSVEGRDSSYEQYF.

V usage is TRBV4-2 and J usage is TRBJ1-2, with a possible D match to TRBD1 (5 bases). Germline assignment: CDR1 LGHNA and CDR2 YNFKEQ. Trimming removed 0 bases from V and 6 bases from J, with 14 bases in between. The CDR3 totals 15 residues. CDR3 in DNA: TGTGCCAGCAGCCAAGAAGCGTGGGGGGGAGATGGCTACACCTTC. It specifies CASSQEAWGGDGYTF.

Only one count was recorded for this clone. This rearrangement joins TRBV29-1 to TRBJ2-1, with D maybe TRBD2 (7 bases). CDR1 SQVTM and CDR2 ANQGSEA come from the germline V gene. V was pared by 7 bases and J by 0 bases, with 19 bases between. CDR3 length equals 16 residues. CDR3 residues: CSGKGGGGGSYNEQFF. The CDR3 coding sequence is TGCAGCGGGAAGGGGGGAGGGGGGGGCTCCTACAATGAGCAGTTCTTC.

The V and J genes are TRBV7-9 and TRBJ1-2, with D unclear. Trimming removed 3 bases from V and 2 bases from J, with 16 bases in between. The germline V gene encodes CDR1 SEHNR and CDR2 FQNEAQ (reference sequence). The CDR3 sequence is 16 residues long. The CDR3 is CASSLPLTRHNYGYTF. CDR3 nucleotide sequence: TGTGCCAGCAGCTTGCCCCTTACACGACACAACTATGGCTACACCTTC. Complete variable domain (other parts from reference TRBV7-9 and TRBJ1-2): DTGVSQNPRHKITKRGQNVTFRCDPISEHNRLYWYRQTLGQGPEFLTYFQNEAQLEKSRLLSDRFSAERPKGSFSTLEIQRTEQGDSAMYLCASSLPLTRHNYGYTFGSGTRLTVV.